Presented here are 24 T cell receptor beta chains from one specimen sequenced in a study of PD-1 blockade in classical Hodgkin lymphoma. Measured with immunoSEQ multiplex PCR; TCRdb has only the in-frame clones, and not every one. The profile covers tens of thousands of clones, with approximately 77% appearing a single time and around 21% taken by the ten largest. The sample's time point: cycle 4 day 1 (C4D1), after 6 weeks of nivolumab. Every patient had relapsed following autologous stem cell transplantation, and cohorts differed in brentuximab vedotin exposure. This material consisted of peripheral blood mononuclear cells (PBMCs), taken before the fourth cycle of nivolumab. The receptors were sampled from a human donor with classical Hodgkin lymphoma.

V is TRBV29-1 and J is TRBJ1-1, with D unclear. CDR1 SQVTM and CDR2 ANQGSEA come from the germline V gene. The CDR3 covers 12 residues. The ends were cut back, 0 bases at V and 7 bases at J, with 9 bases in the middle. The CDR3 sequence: CSVEDGQIEAFF. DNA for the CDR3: TGCAGCGTTGAAGATGGGCAGATTGAAGCTTTCTTT.

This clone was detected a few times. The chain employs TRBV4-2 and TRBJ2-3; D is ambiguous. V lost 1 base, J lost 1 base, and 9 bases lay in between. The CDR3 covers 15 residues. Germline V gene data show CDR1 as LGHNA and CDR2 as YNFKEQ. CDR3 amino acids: CASSQGNSGTDTQYF. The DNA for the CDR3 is TGTGCCAGCAGCCAAGGAAACTCCGGCACAGATACGCAGTATTTT.

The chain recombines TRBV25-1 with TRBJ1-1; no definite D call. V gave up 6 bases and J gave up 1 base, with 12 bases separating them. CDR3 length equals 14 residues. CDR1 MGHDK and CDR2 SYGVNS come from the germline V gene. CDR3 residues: CASRPWTENTEAFF. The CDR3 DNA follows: TGTGCCAGCAGACCTTGGACGGAGAACACTGAAGCTTTCTTT.

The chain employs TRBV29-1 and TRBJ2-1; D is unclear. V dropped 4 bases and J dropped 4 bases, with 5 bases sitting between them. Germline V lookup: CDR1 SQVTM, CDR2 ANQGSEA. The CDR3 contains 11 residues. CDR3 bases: TGCAGCGTTGCGCTGTACAATGAGCAGTTCTTC. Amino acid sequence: CSVALYNEQFF.

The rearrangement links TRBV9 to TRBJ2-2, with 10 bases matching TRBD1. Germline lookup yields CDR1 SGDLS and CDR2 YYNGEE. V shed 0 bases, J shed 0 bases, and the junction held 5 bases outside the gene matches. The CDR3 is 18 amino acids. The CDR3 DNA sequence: TGTGCCAGCAGCGTAGGCCTTGGGACAGGGGCGAACACCGGGGAGCTGTTTTTT. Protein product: CASSVGLGTGANTGELFF. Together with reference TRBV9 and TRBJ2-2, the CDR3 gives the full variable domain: DSGVTQTPKHLITATGQRVTLRCSPRSGDLSVYWYQQSLDQGLQFLIQYYNGEERAKGNILERFSAQQFPDLHSELNLSSLELGDSALYFCASSVGLGTGANTGELFFGEGSRLTVL.

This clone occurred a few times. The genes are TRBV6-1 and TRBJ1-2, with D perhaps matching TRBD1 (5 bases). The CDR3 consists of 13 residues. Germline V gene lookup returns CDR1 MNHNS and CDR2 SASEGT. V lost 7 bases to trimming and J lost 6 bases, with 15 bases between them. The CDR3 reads CASTVREVDGYTF. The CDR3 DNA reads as TGTGCCAGCACCGTCAGGGAGGTGGATGGCTACACCTTC.

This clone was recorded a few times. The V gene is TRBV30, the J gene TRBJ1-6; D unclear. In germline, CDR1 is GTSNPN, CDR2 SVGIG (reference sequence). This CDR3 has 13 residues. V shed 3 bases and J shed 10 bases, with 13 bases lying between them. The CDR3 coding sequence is TGTGCCTGGAGCCTAAGCCGGGGATCACCCCTCCACTTT. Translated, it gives CAWSLSRGSPLHF. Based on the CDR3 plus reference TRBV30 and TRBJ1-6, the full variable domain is SQTIHQWPATLVQPVGSPLSLECTVEGTSNPNLYWYRQAAGRGLQLLFYSVGIGQISSEVPQNLSASRPQDRQFILSSKKLLLSDSGFYLCAWSLSRGSPLHFGNGTRLTVT.

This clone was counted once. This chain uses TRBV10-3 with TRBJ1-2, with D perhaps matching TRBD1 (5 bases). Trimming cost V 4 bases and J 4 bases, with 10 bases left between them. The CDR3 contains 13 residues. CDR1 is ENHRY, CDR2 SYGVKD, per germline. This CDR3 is CAISGQNLYGYTF. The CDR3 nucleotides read TGTGCCATCAGTGGACAGAACCTCTATGGCTACACCTTC.

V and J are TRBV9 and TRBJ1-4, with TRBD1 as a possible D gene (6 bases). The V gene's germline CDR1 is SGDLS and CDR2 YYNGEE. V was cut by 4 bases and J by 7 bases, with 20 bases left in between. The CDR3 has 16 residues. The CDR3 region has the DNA TGTGCCAGCAGCAAATTAGGGGGGGCAGCCGGTGAAAAACTGTTTTTT. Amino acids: CASSKLGGAAGEKLFF.

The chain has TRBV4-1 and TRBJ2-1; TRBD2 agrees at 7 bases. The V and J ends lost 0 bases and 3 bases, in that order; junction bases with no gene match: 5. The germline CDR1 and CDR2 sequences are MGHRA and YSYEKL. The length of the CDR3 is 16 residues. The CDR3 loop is CASSQDRTRGYNEQFF. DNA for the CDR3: TGCGCCAGCAGCCAAGATAGGACTAGAGGCTACAATGAGCAGTTCTTC.

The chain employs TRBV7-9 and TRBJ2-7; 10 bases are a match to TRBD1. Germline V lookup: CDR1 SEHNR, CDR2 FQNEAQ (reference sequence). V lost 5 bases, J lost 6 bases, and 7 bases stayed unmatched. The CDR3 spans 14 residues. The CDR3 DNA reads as TGTGCCAGCAGCCGGGGACAGGGGTCGGGCGAGCAGTACTTC. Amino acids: CASSRGQGSGEQYF.

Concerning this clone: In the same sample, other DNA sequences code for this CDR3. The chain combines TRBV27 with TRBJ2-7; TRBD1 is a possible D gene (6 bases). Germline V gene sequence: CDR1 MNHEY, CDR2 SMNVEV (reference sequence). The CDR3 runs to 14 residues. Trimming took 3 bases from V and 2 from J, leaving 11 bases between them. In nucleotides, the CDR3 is TGTGCCAGCAGTTTTGGGGGCCCTCCCTACGAGCAGTACTTC. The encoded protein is CASSFGGPPYEQYF.

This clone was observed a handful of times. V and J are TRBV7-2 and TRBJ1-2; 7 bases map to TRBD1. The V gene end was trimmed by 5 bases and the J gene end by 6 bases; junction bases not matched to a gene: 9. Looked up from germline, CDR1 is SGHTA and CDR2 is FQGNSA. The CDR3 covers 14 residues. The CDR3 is CASSPRQGLDGYTF. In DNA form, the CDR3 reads TGTGCCAGCAGCCCACGACAGGGTTTGGATGGCTACACCTTC.

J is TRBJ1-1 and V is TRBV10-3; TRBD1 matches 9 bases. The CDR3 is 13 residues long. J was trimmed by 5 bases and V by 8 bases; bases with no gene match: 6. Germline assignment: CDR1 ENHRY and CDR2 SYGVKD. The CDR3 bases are TGTGCCATCGGGGACAGGGTGGGGACTGAAGCTTTCTTT. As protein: CAIGDRVGTEAFF.

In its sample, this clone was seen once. CDR3 residues: CASKRDTSDGYTF. The CDR3 region has the DNA TGTGCCAGCAAAAGGGACACCTCGGATGGCTACACCTTC. V and J are TRBV6-5 and TRBJ1-2, with a weak D call TRBD1 (6 bases). This CDR3 contains 13 residues. The V gene lost 7 bases and the J gene lost 6 bases, with 15 bases spanning the gap. Germline V gives CDR1 MNHEY, CDR2 SVGAGI.

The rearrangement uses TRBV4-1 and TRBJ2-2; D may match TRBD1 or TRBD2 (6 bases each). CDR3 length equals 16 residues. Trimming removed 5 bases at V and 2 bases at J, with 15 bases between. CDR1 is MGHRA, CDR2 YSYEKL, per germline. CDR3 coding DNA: TGCGCCAGCAGCTCTCCGGAGGGGGTCAACACCGGGGAGCTGTTTTTT. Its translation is CASSSPEGVNTGELFF.

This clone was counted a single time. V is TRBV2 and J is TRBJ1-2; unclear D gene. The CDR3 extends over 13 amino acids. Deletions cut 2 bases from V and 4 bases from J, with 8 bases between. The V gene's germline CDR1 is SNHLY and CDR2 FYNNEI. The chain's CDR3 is CASSETAVYGYTF. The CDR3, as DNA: TGTGCCAGCAGTGAAACGGCAGTCTATGGCTACACCTTC.

Written as DNA, the CDR3 is TGTGCCAGCAACCCGGACGTCTCCTACGAGCAGTACTTC. This encodes CASNPDVSYEQYF. The chain links TRBV2 to TRBJ2-7, with D unclear. The germline V gene has CDR1 SNHLY and CDR2 FYNNEI. This CDR3 has 13 residues. Trimming shortened V by 7 bases and J by 0 bases, and 10 bases separated the two germline ends.

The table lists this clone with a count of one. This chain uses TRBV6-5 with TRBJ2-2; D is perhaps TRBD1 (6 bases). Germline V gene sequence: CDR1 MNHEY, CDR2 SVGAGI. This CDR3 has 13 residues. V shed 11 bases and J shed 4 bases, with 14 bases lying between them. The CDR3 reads CAGGHYGTGELFF. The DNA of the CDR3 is TGTGCCGGGGGACACTACGGCACCGGGGAGCTGTTTTTT.

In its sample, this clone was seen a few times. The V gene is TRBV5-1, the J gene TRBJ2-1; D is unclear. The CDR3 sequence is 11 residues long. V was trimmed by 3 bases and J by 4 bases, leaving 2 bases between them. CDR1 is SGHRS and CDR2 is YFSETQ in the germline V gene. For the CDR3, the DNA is TGCGCCAGCAGCTATTACAATGAGCAGTTCTTC. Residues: CASSYYNEQFF.

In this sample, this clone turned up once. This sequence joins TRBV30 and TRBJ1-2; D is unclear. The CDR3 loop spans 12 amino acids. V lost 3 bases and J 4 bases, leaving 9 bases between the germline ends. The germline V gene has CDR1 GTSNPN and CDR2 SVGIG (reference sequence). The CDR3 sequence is CAWRGGGYGYTF. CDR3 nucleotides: TGTGCCTGGAGGGGTGGTGGCTATGGCTACACCTTC.

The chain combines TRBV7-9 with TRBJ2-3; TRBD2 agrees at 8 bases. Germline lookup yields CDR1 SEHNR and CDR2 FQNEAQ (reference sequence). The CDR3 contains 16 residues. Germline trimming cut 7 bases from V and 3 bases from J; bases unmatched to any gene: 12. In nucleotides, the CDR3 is TGTGCCAGCACCCCAGCCGGGGGGGGGAGGACAGATACGCAGTATTTT. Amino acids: CASTPAGGGRTDTQYF. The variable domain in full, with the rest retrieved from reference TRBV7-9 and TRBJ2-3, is DTGVSQNPRHKITKRGQNVTFRCDPISEHNRLYWYRQTLGQGPEFLTYFQNEAQLEKSRLLSDRFSAERPKGSFSTLEIQRTEQGDSAMYLCASTPAGGGRTDTQYFGPGTRLTVL.

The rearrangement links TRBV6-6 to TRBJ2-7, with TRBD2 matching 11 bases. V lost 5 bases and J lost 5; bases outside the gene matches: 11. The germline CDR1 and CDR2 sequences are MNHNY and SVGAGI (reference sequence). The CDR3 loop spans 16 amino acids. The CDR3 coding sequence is TGTGCCAGCAGTACGCCCCTAGCGGGAGGCTTCGACGAGCAGTACTTC. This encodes CASSTPLAGGFDEQYF.

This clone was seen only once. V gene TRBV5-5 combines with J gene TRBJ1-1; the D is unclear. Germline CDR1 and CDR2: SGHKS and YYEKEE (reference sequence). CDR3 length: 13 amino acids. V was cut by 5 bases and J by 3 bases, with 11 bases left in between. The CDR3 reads CASSEQADTEAFF. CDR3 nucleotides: TGTGCCAGCAGTGAGCAGGCTGACACTGAAGCTTTCTTT.